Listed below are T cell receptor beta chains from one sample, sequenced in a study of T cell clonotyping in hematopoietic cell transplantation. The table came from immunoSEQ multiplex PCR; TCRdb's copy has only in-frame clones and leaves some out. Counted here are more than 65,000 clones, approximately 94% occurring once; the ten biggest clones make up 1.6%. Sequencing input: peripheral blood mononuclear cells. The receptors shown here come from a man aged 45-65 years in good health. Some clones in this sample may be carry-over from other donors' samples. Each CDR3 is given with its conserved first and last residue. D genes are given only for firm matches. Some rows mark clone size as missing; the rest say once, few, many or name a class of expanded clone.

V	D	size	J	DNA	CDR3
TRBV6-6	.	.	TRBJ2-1	TGTGCCAGCAGTTACGGTCTCACGGGGGAGCAGTTCTTC	CASSYGLTGEQFF
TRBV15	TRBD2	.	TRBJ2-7	TGTGCCACCAGCACCCGGACTAGCGGGTTCGAGCAGTACTTC	CATSTRTSGFEQYF
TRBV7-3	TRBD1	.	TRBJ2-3	TGTGCCAGCAGCCCTGGGACAGGGGTAGAGGATACGCAGTATTTT	CASSPGTGVEDTQYF
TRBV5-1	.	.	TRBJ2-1	TGCGCCAGCAGCCCGCGCCCGTCAGCGGAGCCCTACAATGAGCAGTTCTTC	CASSPRPSAEPYNEQFF
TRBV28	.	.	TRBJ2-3	TGTGCCAGCAGCCTAGCCCTCTTCCACACAGATACGCAGTATTTT	CASSLALFHTDTQYF
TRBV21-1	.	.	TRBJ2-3	TGTGCCAGCAGCAGAGTAGGACTAGCGGGAGGAAGAGATACGCAGTATTTT	CASSRVGLAGGRDTQYF
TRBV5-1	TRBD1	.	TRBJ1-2	TGCGCCAGCAGCTCGGGACAGCCCCCTAACTATGGCTACACCTTC	CASSSGQPPNYGYTF
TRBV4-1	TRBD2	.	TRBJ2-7	TGCGCCAGCAGCCAAGCTAGCGGGACCTACGAGCAGTACTTC	CASSQASGTYEQYF
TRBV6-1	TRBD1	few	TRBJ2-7	TGTGCCAGCAGACGGACAGGCCCCTACGAGCAGTACTTC	CASRRTGPYEQYF
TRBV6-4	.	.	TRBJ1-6	TGTGCCAGTCGGAACAGTCTCTATAATTCACCCCTCCACTTT	CASRNSLYNSPLHF
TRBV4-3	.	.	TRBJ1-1	TGCGCCAGCAGCCAAAGCGCCGGAGGGAACACTGAAGCTTTCTTT	CASSQSAGGNTEAFF
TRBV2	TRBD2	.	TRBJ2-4	TGTGCCAGCATAGCGGGCGGGATAAACATTCAGTACTTC	CASIAGGINIQYF
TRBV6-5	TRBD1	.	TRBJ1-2	TGTGCCAGCGGAGGACAGGGGGGATCTCTGAGGGGCTACACCTTC	CASGGQGGSLRGYTF
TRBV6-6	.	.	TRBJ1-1	TGTGCCAGCAGTTTTCAGGGTGCCGAAGCTTTCTTT	CASSFQGAEAFF
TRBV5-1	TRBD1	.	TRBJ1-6	TGCGCCAGCAGTCCCGGGACAGGGAGTACCTATAATTCACCCCTCCACTTT	CASSPGTGSTYNSPLHF
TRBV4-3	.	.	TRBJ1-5	TGCGCCAGCAGCCCCGTCGTAAGTCAGCCCCAGCATTTT	CASSPVVSQPQHF
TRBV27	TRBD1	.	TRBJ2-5	TGTGCCAGCAGTACCACAGGGGGCGCGACCCAGTACTTC	CASSTTGGATQYF
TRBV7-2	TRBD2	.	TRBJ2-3	TGTGCCAGCAGCTATATAGCGGGTTATCCAGATACGCAGTATTTT	CASSYIAGYPDTQYF
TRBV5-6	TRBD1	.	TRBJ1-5	TGTGCCAGCAGCTATACAGGGGGCGATCAGCCCCAGCATTTT	CASSYTGGDQPQHF
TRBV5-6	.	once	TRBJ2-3	TGTGCCAGCAGCTTGGGAGGGCAGGGGTTAGATACGCAGTATTTT	CASSLGGQGLDTQYF
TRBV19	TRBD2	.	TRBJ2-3	TGTGCCAGTAGTATGGTGGGGGGGAACACAGATACGCAGTATTTT	CASSMVGGNTDTQYF
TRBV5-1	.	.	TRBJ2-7	TGCGCCAGCAGCTTGGGACAGACCATATACGAGCAGTACTTC	CASSLGQTIYEQYF
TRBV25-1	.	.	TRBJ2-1	TGTGCCAGCAGTGCCGGACGGGAGCAGTTCTTC	CASSAGREQFF
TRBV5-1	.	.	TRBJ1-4	TGCGCCAGCAGCCTCCCTGGGTCGGGAACCAATGAAAAACTGTTTTTT	CASSLPGSGTNEKLFF
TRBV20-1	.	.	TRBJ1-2	TGCAGTCTATCAGGGGTTGGCTACACCTTC	CSLSGVGYTF
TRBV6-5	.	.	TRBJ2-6	TGTGCCAGCAGTGACCGTGGGGCCAACGTCCTGACTTTC	CASSDRGANVLTF
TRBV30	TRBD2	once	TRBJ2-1	TGTGCCTGGAGCGGCCGTGGGTTAGCGGGAGGACTTAATGAGCAGTTCTTC	CAWSGRGLAGGLNEQFF
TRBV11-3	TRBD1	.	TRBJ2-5	TGTGCCAGCAGCCTCGGGACAGGGCAACCAGGAGAGACCCAGTACTTC	CASSLGTGQPGETQYF
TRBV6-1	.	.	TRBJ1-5	TGTGCCAGCAGTGAAGCTTCGAGAATTCAGCCCCAGCATTTT	CASSEASRIQPQHF
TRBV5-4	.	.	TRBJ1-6	TGTGCCAGCAGCTACCCGGGGCGTAGTTCACCCCTCCACTTT	CASSYPGRSSPLHF
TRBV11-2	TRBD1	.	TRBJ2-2	TGTGCCAGCAGCTTACTAAGACAGGGTTTCACCGGGGAGCTGTTTTTT	CASSLLRQGFTGELFF
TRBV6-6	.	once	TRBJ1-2	TGTGCCAGCAGTTACTCGCCTGGCTACACCTTC	CASSYSPGYTF
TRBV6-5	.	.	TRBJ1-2	TGTGCCAGCAGGGATTTCACGGGACCGGGCTATGGCTACACCTTC	CASRDFTGPGYGYTF
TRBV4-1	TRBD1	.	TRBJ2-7	TGCGCCAGCAGCCATCCAGGGGGCTACTCCTACGAGCAGTACTTC	CASSHPGGYSYEQYF
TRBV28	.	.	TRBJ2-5	TGTGCCAGCAGTCTCCCAGGGGGGTCGGAGACCCAGTACTTC	CASSLPGGSETQYF
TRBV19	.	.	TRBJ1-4	TGTGCCACCAAACAGGGAGCAACTAATGAAAAACTGTTTTTT	CATKQGATNEKLFF
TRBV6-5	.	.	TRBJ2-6	TGTGCCAGCAGTTACTCGGGCGGCTCTGGGGCCAACGTCCTGACTTTC	CASSYSGGSGANVLTF
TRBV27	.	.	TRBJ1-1	TGTGCCACCCAAGACCACCCGGCCACTGAAGCTTTCTTT	CATQDHPATEAFF
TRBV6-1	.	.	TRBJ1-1	TGTGCCAGCATATTGAGTATAACTATGAACACTGAAGCTTTCTTT	CASILSITMNTEAFF
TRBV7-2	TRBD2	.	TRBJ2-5	TGTGCCAGCAGCCGGGCGGCGGGGGGGCAAGAGACCCAGTACTTC	CASSRAAGGQETQYF
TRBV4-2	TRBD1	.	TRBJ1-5	TGTGCCAGCAGCCAAAGGGAGGGACAGGGGGCTAATCAGCCCCAGCATTTT	CASSQREGQGANQPQHF
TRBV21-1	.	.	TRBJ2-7	TGTGCCAGCAACAAATCAAAAGGCTACGAGCAGTACTTC	CASNKSKGYEQYF
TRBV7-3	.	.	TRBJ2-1	TGTGCCAGCAGCGTGGGACCTGGCCAGGGGAGGCAGTTCTTC	CASSVGPGQGRQFF
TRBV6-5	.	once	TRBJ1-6	TGTGCCAGCTCTCCCCTCCACTTT	CASSPLHF
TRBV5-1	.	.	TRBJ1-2	TGCGCCAGCAGCCCGGGTCCAGGCCTAGGCTATGGCTACACCTTC	CASSPGPGLGYGYTF
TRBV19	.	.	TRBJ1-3	TGTGCCAGTAGTATATTAGGCGGCTTCGGAAACACCATATATTTT	CASSILGGFGNTIYF
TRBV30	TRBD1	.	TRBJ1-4	TGTGCCTGGAGTGGGGTTCTCGGACAGGGGAATGAAAAACTGTTTTTT	CAWSGVLGQGNEKLFF
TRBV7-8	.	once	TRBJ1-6	TGTGCCAGCAGCCCGTTGGGCTTGAATTCACCCCTCCACTTT	CASSPLGLNSPLHF
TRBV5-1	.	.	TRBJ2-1	TGCGCCAGCAGCCCGGAAATAAATAAGGGGAATGAGCAGTTCTTC	CASSPEINKGNEQFF
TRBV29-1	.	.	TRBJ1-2	TGCAGCGTTACAACTGGGAACTATGGCTACACCTTC	CSVTTGNYGYTF